The 8 T cell receptor beta chains below come from one sample, sequenced in a study of control samples from healthy donors and cancer patients. The method was immunoSEQ multiplex PCR; TCRdb's version includes in-frame clones alone and lacks a portion of them. The data show more than 95,000 clones, 80% to 90% seen once. Sequenced input: blood. The receptor set was obtained from a man aged 55 to 70 in good health.

The chain couples TRBV5-1 to TRBJ1-4; D remains ambiguous. CDR3 size: 14 residues. V lost 1 base, J lost 8 bases, and 12 bases lay in between. Germline V gene data show CDR1 as SGHRS and CDR2 as YFSETQ. Here the CDR3 DNA reads TGCGCCAGCAGCTTGATGGGAGCTAGAGAAAAACTGTTTTTT. It is translated as CASSLMGAREKLFF.

This clone came up once. As DNA, the CDR3 is TGTGCCAGCATGACAGGGGGATATGAAAAACTGTTTTTT. Translating gives CASMTGGYEKLFF. The chain carries TRBV7-2 and TRBJ1-4, with TRBD1 matching 9 bases. Germline-derived CDR1 and CDR2 are SGHTA and FQGNSA. The CDR3 has 13 residues. The J segment lost 6 bases and the V segment lost 7 bases, leaving 3 bases of the junction unmatched.

The chain links TRBV3-1 (or the pseudogene TRBV3-2) to TRBJ1-1; 9 bases are a match to TRBD1. The CDR3 is made up of 16 amino acids. In germline, CDR1 is LGHDT, CDR2 YNNKEL (reference sequence). J gave up 5 bases and V 3 bases, and 10 bases lay outside the gene matches. The CDR3 sequence is CASSQGGTGIKTEAFF. For the CDR3, the DNA is TGTGCCAGCAGCCAGGGCGGGACAGGGATTAAGACTGAAGCTTTCTTT.

The rearrangement links TRBV30 to TRBJ1-2, with 9 bases identical to TRBD1. Germline values: CDR1 GTSNPN, CDR2 SVGIG (reference sequence). V shed 3 bases, J shed 8 bases, and the junction held 13 bases outside the gene matches. The CDR3 is made up of 15 amino acids. The CDR3 DNA is TGTGCCTGGAGAGGCCATACAGGGGGCCAAAGGGGCTACACCTTC. Translation: CAWRGHTGGQRGYTF. Based on the CDR3 plus reference TRBV30 and TRBJ1-2, the full variable domain is SQTIHQWPATLVQPVGSPLSLECTVEGTSNPNLYWYRQAAGRGLQLLFYSVGIGQISSEVPQNLSASRPQDRQFILSSKKLLLSDSGFYLCAWRGHTGGQRGYTFGSGTRLTVV.

In DNA, the CDR3 is TGTGCCAGCAGCCTGCGGGACAGAGATATCAAGGACTACGAGCAGTACTTC. It yields the protein CASSLRDRDIKDYEQYF. J is TRBJ2-7 and V is TRBV13; perhaps TRBD1 as D (7 bases). CDR3 length equals 17 residues. The germline CDR1 and CDR2 sequences are PRHDT and FYEKMQ (reference sequence). V was cut by 5 bases and J by 3 bases, with 23 bases left in between.

The rearrangement joins TRBV6-5 to TRBJ1-3; D is possibly TRBD1 (5 bases). The CDR3 contains 15 residues. Trimming left V 5 bases short and J 0 bases short, with 11 bases between. Germline CDR1 MNHEY, CDR2 SVGAGI. CDR3 sequence: CASSRQTYSGNTIYF. For the CDR3, the DNA is TGTGCCAGCAGTCGACAGACATACTCTGGAAACACCATATATTTT.

CDR3 sequence reads: CASSLVSAYSYEQYF. The CDR3 nucleotides are TGTGCCAGCAGCTTAGTATCAGCGTATTCCTACGAGCAGTACTTC. The V gene is TRBV7-2, the J gene TRBJ2-7; D is unclear. V was clipped by 1 base and J by 1 base, with 11 bases between them. The CDR3 sequence is 15 residues long. The germline CDR1 and CDR2 sequences are SGHTA and FQGNSA.

The chain uses TRBV7-2 and TRBJ2-2; 10 bases align to TRBD2. The CDR3 has 16 residues. Germline lookup yields CDR1 SGHTA and CDR2 FQGNSA. V lost 1 base and J lost 7; bases outside the gene matches: 6. CDR3 in amino acids: CASSLGSGGAIGELFF. The CDR3 bases are TGTGCCAGCAGCTTAGGCAGCGGGGGGGCTATCGGGGAGCTGTTTTTT.